These 24 T cell receptor beta chains came from one sample sequenced in a study of T cells in narcolepsy. Using immunoSEQ multiplex PCR, the repertoire was profiled, and TCRdb retains in-frame clones only, with some absent. Found here are about 32,000 clones, 75% to 90% of them singletons; the top ten hold around 0.83%. The sequencing input was CD45RA- memory CD4+ T cells from PBMCs. The receptors were sampled from a human donor with narcolepsy.

The chain joins TRBV7-6 to TRBJ2-7; 10 bases align to TRBD1. Looked up from germline, CDR1 is SGHVS and CDR2 is FNYEAQ. The CDR3 spans 15 residues. V dropped 4 bases and J dropped 3; count of bases not matched to a gene: 6. CDR3 sequence: CASSSLRDRGYEQYF. In nucleotides, the CDR3 is TGTGCCAGCAGCTCCCTCCGGGACAGGGGCTACGAGCAGTACTTC.

Here the CDR3 reads CASSTRRTDHMGTDTQYF. Written as DNA, the CDR3 is TGTGCCAGCAGCACCCGCAGGACCGACCATATGGGCACAGATACGCAGTATTTT. The chain carries TRBV21-1 and TRBJ2-3. TRBV21-1 is classified as a pseudogene. There are 18 residues in the CDR3.

This CDR3 reads CASKGRGFEKLFF. The CDR3 bases are TGTGCCAGCAAAGGCAGGGGGTTCGAAAAACTGTTTTTT. This rearrangement joins TRBV6-5 to TRBJ1-4; the match to TRBD1 covers 7 bases. Per germline, CDR1 MNHEY and CDR2 SVGAGI. V gave up 7 bases and J gave up 8 bases; unmatched junction bases: 7. The CDR3 totals 13 residues.

The rearrangement links TRBV7-2 to TRBJ2-7; 7 bases are shared with TRBD1. V shed 5 bases, J shed 0 bases, and the junction held 4 bases outside the gene matches. The CDR3 is 14 amino acids. Germline CDR1 SGHTA, CDR2 FQGNSA. The DNA of the CDR3 is TGTGCCAGCAGCCCGACAGGGAGCTCCTACGAGCAGTACTTC. Amino acid sequence: CASSPTGSSYEQYF. The entire variable domain, with the rest obtained from reference TRBV7-2 and TRBJ2-7, is as follows: GAGVSQSPSNKVTEKGKDVELRCDPISGHTALYWYRQSLGQGLEFLIYFQGNSAPDKSGLPSDRFSAERTGGSVSTLTIQRTQQEDSAVYLCASSPTGSSYEQYFGPGTRLTVT.

The CDR3 DNA reads TGTGCCAGCAGCTTCGGGCTAGCGGACACAGATACGCAGTATTTT. This sequence encodes CASSFGLADTDTQYF. The gene calls are TRBV7-2 and TRBJ2-3, with 7 bases matching TRBD2. CDR1 SGHTA and CDR2 FQGNSA come from the germline V gene. V lost 3 bases to trimming and J lost 2 bases; unmatched junction nucleotides: 5. The CDR3 has 15 amino acids.

The chain recombines TRBV7-3 with TRBJ2-7; weak D call: TRBD1 (6 bases). The CDR3 extends over 13 amino acids. Trimming took 5 bases from V and 7 from J, leaving 15 bases between them. Germline V gene lookup returns CDR1 SGHTA and CDR2 FQGTGA. The CDR3: CASSPQQGGEQYF. The CDR3 DNA follows: TGTGCCAGCAGCCCCCAACAGGGCGGTGAGCAGTACTTC.

The rearrangement uses TRBV18 and TRBJ1-5; D is perhaps TRBD1 (6 bases). V lost 5 bases, J lost 4 bases, and 12 bases lay in between. The CDR3 sequence is 14 residues long. Germline-derived CDR1 and CDR2 are KGHSH and LQKENI. CDR3 sequence (DNA): TGTGCCAGCTCAGGGGGCAACGGGAATCAGCCCCAGCATTTT. Translating it yields CASSGGNGNQPQHF.

This chain connects TRBV7-9 to TRBJ2-2; D perhaps matches TRBD2 (7 bases). Germline V gene data show CDR1 as SEHNR and CDR2 as FQNEAQ (reference sequence). V shed 3 bases and J shed 2 bases, with 22 bases lying between them. The CDR3 has 19 amino acids. CDR3 region: CASSFRGAAGAFNTGELFF. The DNA for the CDR3 is TGTGCCAGCAGCTTCAGGGGAGCGGCGGGGGCCTTTAACACCGGGGAGCTGTTTTTT. Complete variable domain (other parts from reference TRBV7-9 and TRBJ2-2): DTGVSQNPRHKITKRGQNVTFRCDPISEHNRLYWYRQTLGQGPEFLTYFQNEAQLEKSRLLSDRFSAERPKGSFSTLEIQRTEQGDSAMYLCASSFRGAAGAFNTGELFFGEGSRLTVL.

This chain joins TRBV18 and TRBJ2-7, with 9 bases identical to TRBD1. V dropped 4 bases and J dropped 4; count of bases not matched to a gene: 5. CDR3 length: 14 residues. Germline CDR1 and CDR2: KGHSH and LQKENI. CDR3 nucleotides: TGTGCCAGCTCACGGGGACAGGGACTATACGAGCAGTACTTC. Its translation is CASSRGQGLYEQYF.

This chain connects TRBV10-3 to TRBJ2-4; D is perhaps TRBD1 or TRBD2 (5 bases each). Germline CDR1 reads ENHRY; CDR2 reads SYGVKD. This CDR3 spans 15 amino acids. The V end was cut by 4 bases, the J end by 7 bases, with 17 bases between. The CDR3 is CAISGGESLGNIQYF. CDR3 DNA sequence: TGTGCCATCAGTGGAGGGGAGTCACTGGGGAACATTCAGTACTTC.

CDR3 bases: TGTGCCAGCAGTCTACTAAGGGGGGGCACAGATACGCAGTATTTT. Residues: CASSLLRGGTDTQYF. The genes are TRBV28 and TRBJ2-3; D may correspond to TRBD1 or TRBD2 (6 bases each). From germline, CDR1 is MDHEN and CDR2 SYDVKM. Trimming shortened V by 5 bases and J by 1 base, and 13 bases separated the two germline ends. The CDR3 is 15 residues long.

The chain has TRBV4-2 and TRBJ2-1, with TRBD2 matching 14 bases. Germline CDR1 is LGHNA and CDR2 is YNFKEQ. The CDR3 consists of 15 residues. With 1 base clipped from V and 9 bases from J, the junction kept 2 bases outside the gene matches. For the CDR3, the DNA is TGTGCCAGCAGCCAAGGGACTAGCGGGAGGCTTGAGCAGTTCTTC. Translated, it gives CASSQGTSGRLEQFF.

This chain uses TRBV11-2 with TRBJ2-5; no clear D gene. The DNA matches TRBJ2-7 better at its end, which makes the J call doubtful. This CDR3 has 16 amino acids. Germline V gene sequence: CDR1 SGHAT, CDR2 FQNNGV. The CDR3 DNA reads TGTGCCAGCAGCCTCGTAAGGGCCCCAACCTCCTACGAGCAGTACTTC. Amino acid sequence: CASSLVRAPTSYEQYF.

V and J are TRBV12-5 and TRBJ1-1; D call uncertain. CDR3 length: 13 residues. Germline CDR1 and CDR2: LGHNT and FRNRAP. V lost 2 bases and J 2 bases, leaving 6 bases between the germline ends. CDR3 sequence reads: CASGLSFNTEAFF. The CDR3 DNA reads TGTGCTAGTGGTTTGTCTTTTAACACTGAAGCTTTCTTT.

The V call is TRBV7-2, the J call TRBJ1-5; the D gene is possibly TRBD1 (6 bases). CDR3 size: 16 residues. Looked up from germline, CDR1 is SGHTA and CDR2 is FQGNSA. V lost 5 bases, J lost 5 bases, and 19 bases lay in between. CDR3: CASSIGQTVGHQPQHF. CDR3 sequence (DNA): TGTGCCAGCAGCATCGGACAGACCGTAGGCCATCAGCCCCAGCATTTT. The full variable domain, its missing parts supplied by reference TRBV7-2 and TRBJ1-5, is GAGVSQSPSNKVTEKGKDVELRCDPISGHTALYWYRQSLGQGLEFLIYFQGNSAPDKSGLPSDRFSAERTGGSVSTLTIQRTQQEDSAVYLCASSIGQTVGHQPQHFGDGTRLSIL.

The chain joins TRBV28 to TRBJ2-3; the match to TRBD2 covers 7 bases. Germline V gives CDR1 MDHEN, CDR2 SYDVKM. This CDR3 is 17 amino acids long. Losses at the gene ends were 5 bases for V and 1 base for J; bases not matched to a gene: 12. CDR3 loop: CASSLPTGRVGTDTQYF. CDR3 in DNA: TGTGCCAGCAGTCTACCCACGGGGAGGGTGGGCACAGATACGCAGTATTTT.

This chain links TRBV5-6 with TRBJ1-6, with 7 positions matching TRBD1. This CDR3 region has 14 residues. Germline trimming cut 1 base from V and 8 bases from J; bases unmatched to any gene: 3. Germline CDR1 SGHDT, CDR2 YYEEEE. DNA for the CDR3: TGTGCCAGCAGCTTGCTACAGGGGTATTCACCCCTCCACTTT. Translation gives CASSLLQGYSPLHF. The full variable domain, its missing parts supplied by reference TRBV5-6 and TRBJ1-6, is DAGVTQSPTHLIKTRGQQVTLRCSPKSGHDTVSWYQQALGQGPQFIFQYYEEEERQRGNFPDRFSGHQFPNYSSELNVNALLLGDSALYLCASSLLQGYSPLHFGNGTRLTVT.

The chain joins TRBV6-5 to TRBJ2-6, with 7 bases identical to TRBD1. Germline values: CDR1 MNHEY, CDR2 SVGAGI. The CDR3 has 15 residues. V shed 6 bases, J shed 4 bases, and the junction held 6 bases outside the gene matches. The CDR3 here is CASRPTGAGANVLTF. CDR3 in DNA: TGTGCCAGCAGACCAACAGGGGCCGGGGCCAACGTCCTGACTTTC.

This rearrangement joins TRBV28 to TRBJ1-1; possible D gene TRBD1, 5 bases. The CDR3 extends over 14 amino acids. The germline gives CDR1 MDHEN, CDR2 SYDVKM. The ends were cut back, 1 base at V and 3 bases at J, with 9 bases in the middle. The CDR3 region is CASSLSLGDTEAFF. The DNA for the CDR3 is TGTGCCAGCAGTTTATCGCTGGGGGACACTGAAGCTTTCTTT.

The V gene is TRBV7-2, the J gene TRBJ2-5; 7 bases agree with TRBD2. With 2 bases clipped from V and 11 bases from J, the junction kept 8 bases outside the gene matches. The CDR3 is 13 amino acids. Germline loops: CDR1 SGHTA, CDR2 FQGNSA. The CDR3 DNA reads as TGTGCCAGCAGCTTATCCTCATGGGAGGGGCAGTACTTC. Translating it yields CASSLSSWEGQYF. Full variable domain (outside the CDR3, taken from reference TRBV7-2 and TRBJ2-5): GAGVSQSPSNKVTEKGKDVELRCDPISGHTALYWYRQSLGQGLEFLIYFQGNSAPDKSGLPSDRFSAERTGGSVSTLTIQRTQQEDSAVYLCASSLSSWEGQYFGPGTRLLVL.

Comment on this clone: A junction end diverges from the germline sequence, so it may reflect a read error. The chain couples TRBV4-3 to TRBJ2-7; D might be TRBD1 (8 bases). Germline CDR1 reads LGHNA; CDR2 reads YSLEER. This CDR3 contains 15 residues. The CDR3 region has the DNA TGCGCCAGCAGACAAGGGGACACAGGGGGGGGCGAGCAGTACTTC. The encoded protein is CASRQGDTGGGEQYF.

The rearrangement joins TRBV19 to TRBJ1-5; D is perhaps TRBD1 (5 bases). The germline CDR1 and CDR2 sequences are LNHDA and SQIVND (reference sequence). Trimming took off 4 bases at V and 5 bases at J, with 12 bases between the two ends. The length of the CDR3 is 14 residues. In DNA form, the CDR3 reads TGTGCCAGTAGTACGGGACCTGGGGATCAGCCCCAGCATTTT. Residues: CASSTGPGDQPQHF.

This clone was recorded a few times. V gene TRBV5-1 combines with J gene TRBJ1-1; the D is unclear. The CDR3 extends over 15 amino acids. The V gene's germline CDR1 is SGHRS and CDR2 YFSETQ. The ends were cut back, 5 bases at V and 0 bases at J, with 14 bases in the middle. The chain's CDR3 is CASSLMGGMNTEAFF. The CDR3 DNA follows: TGCGCCAGCAGTTTGATGGGCGGAATGAACACTGAAGCTTTCTTT.

The V call is TRBV9, the J call TRBJ1-4; D is perhaps TRBD1 (5 bases). The V gene lost 4 bases and the J gene lost 10 bases, with 14 bases spanning the gap. CDR1 is SGDLS, CDR2 YYNGEE, per germline. The CDR3 is 13 amino acids. This CDR3 reads CASSPGPSRKLFF. The DNA for the CDR3 is TGTGCCAGCAGCCCGGGGCCCTCGAGAAAACTGTTTTTT.